The entry below describes one TCR beta chain. What it binds is unknown. The data stem from a study of T-cell memory formation after mild COVID-19. Study-wide results and limits: CM and EM subsets held most contracting CD4+ clones; EMRA held CD8+ ones. Whether day 37 second-wave clones are SARS-CoV-2-specific was not confirmed. Several responding clones turned up in pre-infection memory, indicating that cross-reactive memory may have taken part.

Constant-segment primers served in 5'RACE that generated TCR alpha and TCR beta cDNA libraries bearing sample barcodes and UMIs. TCRdb re-analysed the 5' RACE reads in MiXCR, keeping a single row per CDR3 protein. The table shows about 560,000 distinct CDR3 sequences, with roughly a fifth occurring only once. Trimming took 2 bases from V and 4 from J; bases not matched to a gene: 5. From germline, CDR1 is SGDLS and CDR2 YYNGEE. The CDR3 consists of 16 residues. The V call is TRBV9, the J call TRBJ2-3, with TRBD2 matching over 12 bases. The source of this sequence is an adult woman who had mild COVID-19 (a few samples of this study predate the infection). Cell type and time point are not known. The sequencing sample was made of PBMCs or a T cell subset sorted from them (not recorded which). CDR3 in amino acids: CASSVVLAGGSDTQYF. The DNA of the CDR3 is TGTGCCAGCAGCGTCGTCCTAGCGGGAGGGTCAGATACGCAGTATTTT.